This T cell receptor beta chain was observed in a study of T-cell memory formation after mild COVID-19. Looking at the study overall: TCR clusters were mostly donor specific. Study-wide results and caveats: Contracting CD8+ clones were enriched in EMRA, CD4+ mainly in CM and EM. In pre-infection memory, a portion of responding clones appeared, which suggested that cross-reactive memory joined.

Concerning this clonotype: Antigen unknown.

5'RACE primed at constant segments yielded TCR alpha and TCR beta cDNA libraries bearing sample barcodes and UMIs. A single record per CDR3 protein comes from TCRdb applying MiXCR to the 5' RACE reads. This repertoire shows around 250,000 distinct CDR3 sequences, around 15% found once; its top ten account for roughly a fifth. This TCR was sampled from a man younger than 30 who had mild COVID-19 (a few samples of this study predate the infection). Cell type and time point are not known. Sequenced: PBMCs or a T cell subset sorted from them (not recorded which).

CDR3 amino acids: CASNRLYNTGELFF. CDR3 nucleotide sequence: TGTGCCAGCAATAGACTGTATAACACCGGGGAGCTGTTTTTT. This chain connects TRBV6-5 to TRBJ2-2; D gene ambiguous. CDR1 MNHEY and CDR2 SVGAGI come from the germline V gene. The CDR3 has 14 residues. V was shortened by 7 bases and J by 2 bases, with 11 bases between the two germline ends.